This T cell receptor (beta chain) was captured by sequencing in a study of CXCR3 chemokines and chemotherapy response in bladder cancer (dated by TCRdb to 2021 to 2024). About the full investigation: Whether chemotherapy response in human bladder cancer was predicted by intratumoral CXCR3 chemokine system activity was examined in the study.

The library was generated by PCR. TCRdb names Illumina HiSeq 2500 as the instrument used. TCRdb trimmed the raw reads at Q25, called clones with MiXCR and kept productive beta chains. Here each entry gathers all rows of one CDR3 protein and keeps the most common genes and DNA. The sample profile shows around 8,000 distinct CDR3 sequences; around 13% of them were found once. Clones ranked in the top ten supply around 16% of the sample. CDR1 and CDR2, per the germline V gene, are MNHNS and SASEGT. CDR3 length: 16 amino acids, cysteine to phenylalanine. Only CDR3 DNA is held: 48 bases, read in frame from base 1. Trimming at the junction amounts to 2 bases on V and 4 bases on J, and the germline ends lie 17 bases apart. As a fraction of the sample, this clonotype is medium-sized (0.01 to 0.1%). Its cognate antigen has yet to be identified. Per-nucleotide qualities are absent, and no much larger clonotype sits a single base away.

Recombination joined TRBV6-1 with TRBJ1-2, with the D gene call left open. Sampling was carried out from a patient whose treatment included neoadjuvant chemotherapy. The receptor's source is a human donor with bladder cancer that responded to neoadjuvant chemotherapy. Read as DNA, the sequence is TGTGCCAGCAGTGAATGGGTTGGGTCTGCGGCCTATGGCTACACCTTC. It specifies CASSEWVGSAAYGYTF.